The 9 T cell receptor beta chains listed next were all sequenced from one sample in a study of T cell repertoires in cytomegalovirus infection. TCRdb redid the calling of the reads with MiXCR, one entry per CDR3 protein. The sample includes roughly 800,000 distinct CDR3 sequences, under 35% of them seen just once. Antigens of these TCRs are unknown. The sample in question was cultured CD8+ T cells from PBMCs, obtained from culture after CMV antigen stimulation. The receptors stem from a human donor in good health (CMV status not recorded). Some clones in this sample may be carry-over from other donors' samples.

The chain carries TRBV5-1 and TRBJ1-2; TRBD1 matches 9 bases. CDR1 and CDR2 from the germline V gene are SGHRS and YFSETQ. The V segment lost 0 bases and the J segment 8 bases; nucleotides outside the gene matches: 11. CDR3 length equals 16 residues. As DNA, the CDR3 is TGCGCCAGCAGCTTGGCAATGACAGGGGGAGTGTTGGGCTACACCTTC. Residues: CASSLAMTGGVLGYTF.

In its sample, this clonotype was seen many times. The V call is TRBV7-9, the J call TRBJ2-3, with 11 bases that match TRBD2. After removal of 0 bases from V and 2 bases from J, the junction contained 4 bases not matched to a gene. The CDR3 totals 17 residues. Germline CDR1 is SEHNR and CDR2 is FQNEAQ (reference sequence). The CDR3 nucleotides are TGTGCCAGCAGCTTAGCTACGGGACTAGCGGTCACAGATACGCAGTATTTT. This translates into CASSLATGLAVTDTQYF.

Here the CDR3 reads CASNIHDRRNTEAFF. CDR3 nucleotides: TGTGCCAGTAATATCCACGACAGGCGGAACACTGAAGCTTTCTTT. The chain uses TRBV19 and TRBJ1-1; perhaps TRBD1 as D (6 bases). Between the trimmed V and J ends, which lost 7 bases and 1 base, there was a span of 16 bases. This CDR3 region has 15 residues. The germline CDR1 and CDR2 sequences are LNHDA and SQIVND (reference sequence).

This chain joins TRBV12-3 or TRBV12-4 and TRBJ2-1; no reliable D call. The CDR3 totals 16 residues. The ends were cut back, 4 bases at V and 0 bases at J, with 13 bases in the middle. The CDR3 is CASSSLDRISYNEQFF. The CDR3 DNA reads TGTGCCAGCAGTTCCTTAGACCGAATCTCCTACAATGAGCAGTTCTTC.

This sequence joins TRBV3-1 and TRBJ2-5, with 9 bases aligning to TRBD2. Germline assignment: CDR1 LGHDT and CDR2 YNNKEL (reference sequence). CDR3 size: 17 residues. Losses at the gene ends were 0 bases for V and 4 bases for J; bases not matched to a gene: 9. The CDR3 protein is CASSQDSSGGPGETQYF. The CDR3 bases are TGTGCCAGCAGCCAAGATTCAAGCGGGGGGCCGGGAGAGACCCAGTACTTC.

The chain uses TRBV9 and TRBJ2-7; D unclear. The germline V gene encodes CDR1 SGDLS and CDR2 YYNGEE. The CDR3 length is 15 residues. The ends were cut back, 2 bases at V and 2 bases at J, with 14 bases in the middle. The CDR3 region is CASSVTSLGTYEQYF. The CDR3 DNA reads TGTGCCAGCAGCGTGACCAGTTTGGGTACCTACGAGCAGTACTTC.

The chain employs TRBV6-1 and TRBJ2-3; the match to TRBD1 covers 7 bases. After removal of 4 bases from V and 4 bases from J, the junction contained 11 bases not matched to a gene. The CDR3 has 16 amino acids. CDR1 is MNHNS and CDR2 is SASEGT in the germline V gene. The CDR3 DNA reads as TGTGCCAGCAGTGGACAGGGTCTCGGCTTCTCAGATACGCAGTATTTT. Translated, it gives CASSGQGLGFSDTQYF.

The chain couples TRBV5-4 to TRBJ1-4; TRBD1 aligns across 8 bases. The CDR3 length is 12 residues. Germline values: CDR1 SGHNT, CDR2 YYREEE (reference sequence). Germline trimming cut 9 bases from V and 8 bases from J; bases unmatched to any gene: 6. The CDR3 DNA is TGTGCCATCGGGACAGGCGGGGAAAAACTGTTTTTT. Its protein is CAIGTGGEKLFF.

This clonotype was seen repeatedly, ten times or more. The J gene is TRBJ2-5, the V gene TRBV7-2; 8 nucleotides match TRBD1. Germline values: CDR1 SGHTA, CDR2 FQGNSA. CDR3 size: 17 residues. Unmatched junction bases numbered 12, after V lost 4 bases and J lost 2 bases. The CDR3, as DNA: TGTGCCAGCAGCTCGGACAGGGAATATAGTACGCAAGAGACCCAGTACTTC. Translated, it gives CASSSDREYSTQETQYF.